This paragraph reports one T cell receptor beta chain. Its antigen is still unknown. Germline V gives CDR1 MDHEN, CDR2 SYDVKM. The CDR3 totals 11 residues. Trimming cost V 1 base and J 11 bases, with 6 bases left between them. Assay: immunoSEQ multiplex PCR; the TCRdb copy retains only in-frame clones and omits some. The table shows millions of clones, with approximately 95% occurring only once. Naive CD8 cells comprised CD45RO-negative, CCR7-positively selected cells, excluding terminally differentiated effector memory CD45RA+ cells. These data are taken from a study of shared clonotypes between healthy human individuals. The wider study: A couple of women and a few men aged 18 to 49 made up the donors. Study-wide findings and caveats: Clonotypes shared by all four donors outscored non-shared clonotypes in generation probability.

Input material: naive CD8+ T cells sorted from blood. The chain links TRBV28 to TRBJ2-1; D unclear. The receptor comes from a man aged 18 to 30 in good health. The CDR3 region is CASSLLGQQFF. The DNA for the CDR3 is TGTGCCAGCAGTTTATTAGGACAGCAGTTCTTC. The full variable domain, completed using reference TRBV28 and TRBJ2-1, is DVKVTQSSRYLVKRTGEKVFLECVQDMDHENMFWYRQDPGLGLRLIYFSYDVKMKEKGDIPEGYSVSREKKERFSLILESASTNQTSMYLCASSLLGQQFFGPGTRLTVL.